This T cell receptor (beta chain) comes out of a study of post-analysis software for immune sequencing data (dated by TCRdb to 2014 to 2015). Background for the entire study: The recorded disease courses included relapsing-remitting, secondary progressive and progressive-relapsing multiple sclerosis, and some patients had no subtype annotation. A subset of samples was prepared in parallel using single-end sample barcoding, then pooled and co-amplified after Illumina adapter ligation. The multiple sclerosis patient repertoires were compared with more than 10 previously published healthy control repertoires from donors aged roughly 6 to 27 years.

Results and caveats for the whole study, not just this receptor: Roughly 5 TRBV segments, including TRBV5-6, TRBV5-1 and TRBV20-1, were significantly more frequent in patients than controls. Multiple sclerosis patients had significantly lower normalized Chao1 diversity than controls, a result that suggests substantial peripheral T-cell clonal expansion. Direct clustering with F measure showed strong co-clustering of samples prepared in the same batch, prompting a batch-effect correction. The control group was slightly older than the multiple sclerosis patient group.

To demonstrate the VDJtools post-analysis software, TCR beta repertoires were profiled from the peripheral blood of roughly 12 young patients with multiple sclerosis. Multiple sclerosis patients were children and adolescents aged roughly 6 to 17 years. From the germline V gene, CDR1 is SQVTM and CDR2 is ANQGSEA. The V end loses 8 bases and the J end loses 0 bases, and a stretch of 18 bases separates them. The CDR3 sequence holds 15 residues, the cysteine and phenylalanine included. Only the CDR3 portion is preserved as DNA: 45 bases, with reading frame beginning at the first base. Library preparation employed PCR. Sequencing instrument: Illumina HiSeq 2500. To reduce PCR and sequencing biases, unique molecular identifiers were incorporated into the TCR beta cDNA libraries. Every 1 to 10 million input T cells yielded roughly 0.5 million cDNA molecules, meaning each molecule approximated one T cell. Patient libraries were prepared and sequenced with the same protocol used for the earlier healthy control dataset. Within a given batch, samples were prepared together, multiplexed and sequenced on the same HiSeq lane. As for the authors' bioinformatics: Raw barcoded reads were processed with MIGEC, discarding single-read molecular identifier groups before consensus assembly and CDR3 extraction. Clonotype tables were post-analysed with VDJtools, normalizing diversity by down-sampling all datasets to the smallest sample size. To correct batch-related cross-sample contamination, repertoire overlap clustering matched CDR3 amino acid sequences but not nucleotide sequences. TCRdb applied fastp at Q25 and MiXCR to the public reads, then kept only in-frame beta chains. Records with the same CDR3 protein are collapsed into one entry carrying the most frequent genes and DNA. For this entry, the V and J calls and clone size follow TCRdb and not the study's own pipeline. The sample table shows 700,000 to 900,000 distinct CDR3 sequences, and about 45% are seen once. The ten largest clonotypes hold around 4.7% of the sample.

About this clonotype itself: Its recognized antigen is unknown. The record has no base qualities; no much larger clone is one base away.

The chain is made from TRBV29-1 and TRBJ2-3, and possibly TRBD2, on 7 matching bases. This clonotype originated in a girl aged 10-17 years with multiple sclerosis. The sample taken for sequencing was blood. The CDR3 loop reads CSRGGGGGSTDTQYF. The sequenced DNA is TGCAGCCGTGGAGGGGGGGGTGGAAGCACAGATACGCAGTATTTT.